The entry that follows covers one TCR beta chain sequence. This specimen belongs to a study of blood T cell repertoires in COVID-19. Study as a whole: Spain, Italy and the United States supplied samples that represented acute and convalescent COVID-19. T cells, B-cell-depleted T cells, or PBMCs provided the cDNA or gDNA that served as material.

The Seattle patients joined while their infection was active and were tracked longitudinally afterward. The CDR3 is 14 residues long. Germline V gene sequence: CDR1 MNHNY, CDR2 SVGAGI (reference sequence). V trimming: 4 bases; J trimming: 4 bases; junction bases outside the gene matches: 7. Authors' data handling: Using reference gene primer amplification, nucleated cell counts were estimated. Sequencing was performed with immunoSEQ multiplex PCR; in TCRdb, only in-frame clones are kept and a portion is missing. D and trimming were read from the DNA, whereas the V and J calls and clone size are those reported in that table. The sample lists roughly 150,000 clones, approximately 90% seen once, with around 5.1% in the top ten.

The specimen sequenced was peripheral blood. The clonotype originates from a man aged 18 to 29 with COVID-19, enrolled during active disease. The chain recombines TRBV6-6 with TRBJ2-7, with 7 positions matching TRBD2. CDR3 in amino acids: CASSLAGVEYEQYF. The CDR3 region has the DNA TGTGCCAGCAGTTTGGCGGGAGTAGAATACGAGCAGTACTTC.